The entry below gives a single T cell receptor (beta chain) sequence along with its context. Each CDR3 protein gets one entry after TCRdb re-called the RT-PCR reads with MiXCR. The sample lists around 900 distinct CDR3 sequences, more than 20% seen once, with more than 60% in the top ten. This record belongs to a study of patients and donors after allogeneic stem cell transplantation. The germline V gene encodes CDR1 SGHNT and CDR2 YYREEE (reference sequence). V shed 2 bases and J shed 5 bases, with 13 bases lying between them. The CDR3 is 14 residues long. Specimen: blood, either unsorted or a sorted T cell fraction (not recorded which). This clonotype originated in a human donor who was either an allogeneic HSCT recipient or a stem cell or donor lymphocyte infusion donor (not recorded which). It is not recorded whose cells these are; they may come from a transplant donor. The chain links TRBV5-4 to TRBJ2-5; a weak D match, TRBD1 (5 bases). The CDR3 DNA follows: TGTGCCAGCAGCTTACAAGGGGATACGGAGACCCAGTACTTC. Translation: CASSLQGDTETQYF.